The entry below gives a single T cell receptor (beta chain) sequence along with its context. Its antigen is unidentified. This entry comes from a study of shared clonotypes between healthy human individuals. Study-wide results and limits: Among donors, clonotype sharing was expected to be affected by sequencing depth. Collection of samples was limited to blood; tissue repertoires likely differ.

This was a deep-level run. The authors distributed each subset's genomic DNA evenly over several immunoSEQ plates. The protocol was immunoSEQ multiplex PCR, while the TCRdb copy is restricted to in-frame clones and leaves out a portion. The data show some 510,000 clones, about four fifths seen once. V was shortened by 4 bases and J by 7 bases, with 19 bases between the two germline ends. Germline assignment: CDR1 MNHEY and CDR2 SVGAGI. The CDR3 runs to 16 residues. The rearrangement uses TRBV6-5 and TRBJ1-4; D remains unclear. The sequence was obtained from a woman in her thirties or forties in good health. Some clones in this sample may be carry-over from other donors' samples. Sequenced: PBMCs. As DNA, the CDR3 is TGTGCCAGCAGTTTATACCGCGCTGAACCCCGTGAAAAACTGTTTTTT. Translating gives CASSLYRAEPREKLFF.